The clone carrying this T cell receptor (beta chain) has only a few counts. TCRdb ran MiXCR on the RT-PCR reads and lists one entry per CDR3 protein. The table includes some 540,000 distinct CDR3 sequences, 20% to 25% detected once. The CDR3 loop spans 14 amino acids. Germline V gene data show CDR1 as DFQATT and CDR2 as SNEGSKA (reference sequence). V dropped 2 bases and J dropped 3 bases, with 13 bases sitting between them. The source of the sample is a study of response to subunit inactivated influenza vaccine. The same specimen was also included in a second study, on T cells expressing NK-cell markers. That investigation notes: The TCR beta cDNA came from 5'RACE template switching with UMIs. Sorted CD3+CD56+NKG2C+, CD3+CD56+NKG2C- and CD3+CD56-NKG2C+ T-cell subsets were beta-chain profiled. With an anti-gamma-delta TCR antibody, sorting in several experiments was kept to alpha-beta TCR T cells. Researchers report these clonotypes also headed the CD3+CD56-NKG2C+ fraction in a few donors. Specificity for HCMV among expanded NKG2C+ T cell clones was not established.

The material was CD4+ T cells sorted from PBMCs, obtained 12 days after vaccination. The receptor was isolated from a man aged 45 to 65 who received an inactivated influenza vaccine. J is TRBJ1-1 and V is TRBV20-1; D not resolved. The CDR3 coding sequence is TGCAGTGCTAGACTACAAGTGGGTTACACTGAAGCTTTCTTT. Translated: CSARLQVGYTEAFF.